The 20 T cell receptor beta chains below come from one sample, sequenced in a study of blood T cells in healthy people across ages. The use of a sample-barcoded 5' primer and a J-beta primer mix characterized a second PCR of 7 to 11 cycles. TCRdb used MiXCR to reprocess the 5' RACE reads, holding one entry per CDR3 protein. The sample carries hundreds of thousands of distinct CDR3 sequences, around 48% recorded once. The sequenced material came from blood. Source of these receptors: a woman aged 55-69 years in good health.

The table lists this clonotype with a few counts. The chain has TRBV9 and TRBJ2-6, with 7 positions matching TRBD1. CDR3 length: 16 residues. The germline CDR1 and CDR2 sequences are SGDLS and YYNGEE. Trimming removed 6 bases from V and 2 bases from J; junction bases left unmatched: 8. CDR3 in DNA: TGTGCCAGCACCCACTTGACAGGGACTGGGGCCAACGTCCTGACTTTC. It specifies CASTHLTGTGANVLTF.

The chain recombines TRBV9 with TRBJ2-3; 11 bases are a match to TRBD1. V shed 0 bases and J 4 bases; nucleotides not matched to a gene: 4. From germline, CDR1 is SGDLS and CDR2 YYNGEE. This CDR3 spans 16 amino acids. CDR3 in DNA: TGTGCCAGCAGCGTAGGGACAGGGGGCAGGGCAGATACGCAGTATTTT. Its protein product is CASSVGTGGRADTQYF.

CDR3: CASRLPSNTEAFF. CDR3 nucleotide sequence: TGTGCCAGTAGATTACCCAGTAACACTGAAGCTTTCTTT. V usage is TRBV6-2 or TRBV6-3 and J usage is TRBJ1-1, with no clear D. Trimming pared 9 bases from V and 2 bases from J, leaving 13 bases between. Germline V CDR1 and CDR2: MNHEY, SVGEGT. The CDR3 has 13 amino acids.

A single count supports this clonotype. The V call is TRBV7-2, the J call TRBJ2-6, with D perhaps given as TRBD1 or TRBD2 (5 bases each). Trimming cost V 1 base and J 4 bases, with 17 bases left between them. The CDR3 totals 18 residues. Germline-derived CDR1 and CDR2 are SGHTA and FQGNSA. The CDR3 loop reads CASSLVLRGASGANVLTF. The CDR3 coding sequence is TGTGCCAGCAGCTTAGTGTTGAGGGGCGCTTCAGGGGCCAACGTCCTGACTTTC.

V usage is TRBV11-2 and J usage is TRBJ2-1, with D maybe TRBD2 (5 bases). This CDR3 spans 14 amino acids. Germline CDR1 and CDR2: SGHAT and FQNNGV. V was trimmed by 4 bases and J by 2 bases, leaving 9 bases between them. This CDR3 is CASSSAGTYNEQFF. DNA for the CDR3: TGTGCCAGCAGCTCAGCCGGGACCTACAATGAGCAGTTCTTC.

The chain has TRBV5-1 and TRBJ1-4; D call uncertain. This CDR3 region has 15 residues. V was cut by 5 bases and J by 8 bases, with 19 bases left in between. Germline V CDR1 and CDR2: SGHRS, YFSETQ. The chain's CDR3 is CASRTGREKREKLFF. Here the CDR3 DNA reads TGCGCCAGCAGGACCGGACGGGAGAAGAGAGAAAAACTGTTTTTT.

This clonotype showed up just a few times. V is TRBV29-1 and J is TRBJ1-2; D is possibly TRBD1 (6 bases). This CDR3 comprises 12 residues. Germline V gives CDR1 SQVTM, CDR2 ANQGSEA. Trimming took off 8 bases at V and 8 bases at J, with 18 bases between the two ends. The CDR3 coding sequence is TGCAGCATAAGAGGGGGGATCGACGGCTACACCTTC. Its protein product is CSIRGGIDGYTF.

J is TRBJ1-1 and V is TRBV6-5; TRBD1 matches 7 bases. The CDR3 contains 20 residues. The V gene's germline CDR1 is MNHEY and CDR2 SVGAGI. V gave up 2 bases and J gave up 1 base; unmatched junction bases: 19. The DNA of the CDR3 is TGTGCCAGCAGTTACGGGGGCCGGACAGGTAGAGGTGGTGGGAACACTGAAGCTTTCTTT. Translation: CASSYGGRTGRGGGNTEAFF.

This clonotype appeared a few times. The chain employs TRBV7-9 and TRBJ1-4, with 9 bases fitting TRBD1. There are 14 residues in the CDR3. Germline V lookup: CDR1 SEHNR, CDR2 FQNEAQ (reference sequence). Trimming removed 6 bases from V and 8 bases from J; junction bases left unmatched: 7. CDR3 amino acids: CASSHRDRDEKLFF. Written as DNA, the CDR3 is TGTGCCAGCAGTCACCGGGACAGGGACGAAAAACTGTTTTTT.

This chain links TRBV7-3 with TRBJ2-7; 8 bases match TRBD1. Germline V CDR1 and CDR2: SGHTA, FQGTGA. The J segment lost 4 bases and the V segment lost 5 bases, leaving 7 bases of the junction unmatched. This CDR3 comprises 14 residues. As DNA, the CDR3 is TGTGCCAGCAGCGAGTCAGGGGGCCGGTACGAGCAGTACTTC. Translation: CASSESGGRYEQYF.

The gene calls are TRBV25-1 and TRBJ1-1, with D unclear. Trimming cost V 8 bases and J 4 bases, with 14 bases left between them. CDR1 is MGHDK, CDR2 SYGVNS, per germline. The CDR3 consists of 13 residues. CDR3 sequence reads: CASVRGSGTEAFF. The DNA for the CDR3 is TGTGCCAGCGTCAGAGGGAGTGGCACTGAAGCTTTCTTT.

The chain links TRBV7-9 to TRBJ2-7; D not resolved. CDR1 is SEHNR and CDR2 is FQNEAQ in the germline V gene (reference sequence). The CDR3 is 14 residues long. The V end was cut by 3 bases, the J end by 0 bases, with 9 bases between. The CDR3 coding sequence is TGTGCCAGCAGCTTGTACCAGAGCTCCTACGAGCAGTACTTC. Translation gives CASSLYQSSYEQYF.

CDR3 amino acids: CASSFRALTYEQYF. DNA of the CDR3: TGTGCCAGCAGTTTCAGAGCCCTGACCTACGAGCAGTACTTC. The chain recombines TRBV12-3 or TRBV12-4 with TRBJ2-7; D unclear. The V end lost 3 bases, the J end lost 2 bases, and 11 bases lay between the germline ends. This CDR3 is 14 amino acids long.

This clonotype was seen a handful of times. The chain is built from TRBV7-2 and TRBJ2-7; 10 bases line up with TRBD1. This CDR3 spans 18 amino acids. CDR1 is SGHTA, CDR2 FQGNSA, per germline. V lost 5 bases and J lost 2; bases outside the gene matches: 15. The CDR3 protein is CASSTRGDRGNLPYEQYF. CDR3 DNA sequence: TGTGCCAGCAGCACAAGAGGGGACAGGGGTAACCTCCCCTACGAGCAGTACTTC.

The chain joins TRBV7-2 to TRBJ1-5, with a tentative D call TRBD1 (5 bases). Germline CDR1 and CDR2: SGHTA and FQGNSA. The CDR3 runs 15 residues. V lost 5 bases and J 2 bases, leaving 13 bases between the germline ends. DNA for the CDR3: TGTGCCAGCAGCCGCAGGGTGTTCGGCAATCAGCCCCAGCATTTT. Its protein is CASSRRVFGNQPQHF. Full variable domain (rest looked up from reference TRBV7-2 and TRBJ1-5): GAGVSQSPSNKVTEKGKDVELRCDPISGHTALYWYRQSLGQGLEFLIYFQGNSAPDKSGLPSDRFSAERTGGSVSTLTIQRTQQEDSAVYLCASSRRVFGNQPQHFGDGTRLSIL.

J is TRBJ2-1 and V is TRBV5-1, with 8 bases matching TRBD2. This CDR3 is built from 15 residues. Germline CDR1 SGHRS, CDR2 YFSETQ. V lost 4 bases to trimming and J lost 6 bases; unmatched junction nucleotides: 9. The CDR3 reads CASSPTGGPSNEQFF. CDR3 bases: TGCGCCAGCAGCCCGACGGGAGGGCCGAGCAATGAGCAGTTCTTC. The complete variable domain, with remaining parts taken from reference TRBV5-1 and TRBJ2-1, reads KAGVTQTPRYLIKTRGQQVTLSCSPISGHRSVSWYQQTPGQGLQFLFEYFSETQRNKGNFPGRFSGRQFSNSRSEMNVSTLELGDSALYLCASSPTGGPSNEQFFGPGTRLTVL.

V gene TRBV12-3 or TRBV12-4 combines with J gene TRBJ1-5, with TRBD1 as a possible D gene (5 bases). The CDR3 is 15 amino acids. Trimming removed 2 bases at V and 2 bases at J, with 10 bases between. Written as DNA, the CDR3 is TGTGCCAGCAGTTTACTCGGGACGCGCAATCAGCCCCAGCATTTT. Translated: CASSLLGTRNQPQHF.

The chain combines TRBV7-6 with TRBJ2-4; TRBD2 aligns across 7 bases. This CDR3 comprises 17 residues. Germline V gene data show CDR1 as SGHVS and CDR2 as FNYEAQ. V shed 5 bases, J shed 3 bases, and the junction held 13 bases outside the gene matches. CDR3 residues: CASSHGGRGEGKNIQYF. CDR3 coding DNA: TGTGCCAGCAGCCACGGAGGGAGGGGCGAGGGCAAAAACATTCAGTACTTC.

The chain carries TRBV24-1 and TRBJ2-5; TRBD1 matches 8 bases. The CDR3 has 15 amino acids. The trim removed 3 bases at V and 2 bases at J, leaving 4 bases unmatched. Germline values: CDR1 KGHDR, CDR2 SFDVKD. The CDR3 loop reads CATSDAGTGQETQYF. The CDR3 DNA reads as TGTGCCACCAGTGATGCGGGGACAGGACAAGAGACCCAGTACTTC.

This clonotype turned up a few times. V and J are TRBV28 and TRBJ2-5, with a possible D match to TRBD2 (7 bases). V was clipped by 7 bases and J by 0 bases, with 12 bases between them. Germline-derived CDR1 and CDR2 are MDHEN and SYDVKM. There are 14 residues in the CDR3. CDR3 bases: TGTGCCAGCACTAGGGGGGGAGACCAAGAGACCCAGTACTTC. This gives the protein CASTRGGDQETQYF.